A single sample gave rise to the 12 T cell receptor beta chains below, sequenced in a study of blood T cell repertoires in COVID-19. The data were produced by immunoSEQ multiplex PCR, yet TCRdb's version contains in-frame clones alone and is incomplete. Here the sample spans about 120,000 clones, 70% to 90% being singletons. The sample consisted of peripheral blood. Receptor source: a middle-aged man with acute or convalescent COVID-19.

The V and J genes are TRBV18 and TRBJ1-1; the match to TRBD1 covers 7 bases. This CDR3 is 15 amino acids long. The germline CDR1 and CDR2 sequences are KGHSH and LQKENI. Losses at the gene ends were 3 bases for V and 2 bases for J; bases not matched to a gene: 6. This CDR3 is CASSPRVGGNTEAFF. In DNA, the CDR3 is TGTGCCAGCTCACCCCGGGTAGGGGGCAACACTGAAGCTTTCTTT.

CDR3 nucleotides: TGTGCCAGCAGCCCCCGACTCTCGGGGAGCGGGGAGCTGTTTTTT. Protein: CASSPRLSGSGELFF. This chain joins TRBV4-2 and TRBJ2-2; D is possibly TRBD2 (5 bases). Per the germline V gene, CDR1 is LGHNA and CDR2 is YNFKEQ. This CDR3 comprises 15 residues. V lost 4 bases and J 7 bases, leaving 16 bases between the germline ends.

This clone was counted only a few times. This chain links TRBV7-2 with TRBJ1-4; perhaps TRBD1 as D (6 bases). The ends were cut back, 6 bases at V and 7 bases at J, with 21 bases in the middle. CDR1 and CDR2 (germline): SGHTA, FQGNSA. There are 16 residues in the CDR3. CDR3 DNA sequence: TGTGCCAGCAGTTCATCAGGGGAGGGGGAGGGTGAAAAACTGTTTTTT. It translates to CASSSSGEGEGEKLFF.

CDR3 sequence (DNA): TGCAGTGCTAGTCTTCGGGGGGGCTATGGCTACACCTTC. Residues: CSASLRGGYGYTF. V usage is TRBV20-1 and J usage is TRBJ1-2; perhaps TRBD1 as D (5 bases). The germline gives CDR1 DFQATT, CDR2 SNEGSKA (reference sequence). The V end was cut by 3 bases, the J end by 4 bases, with 12 bases between. The CDR3 extends over 13 amino acids.

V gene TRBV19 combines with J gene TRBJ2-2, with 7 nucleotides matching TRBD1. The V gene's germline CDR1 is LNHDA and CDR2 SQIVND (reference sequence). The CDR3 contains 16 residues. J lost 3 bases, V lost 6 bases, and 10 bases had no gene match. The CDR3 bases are TGTGCCAGTAGGCCCACCCGGGACAGAGACACCGGGGAGCTGTTTTTT. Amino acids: CASRPTRDRDTGELFF. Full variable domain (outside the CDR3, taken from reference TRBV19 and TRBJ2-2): DGGITQSPKYLFRKEGQNVTLSCEQNLNHDAMYWYRQDPGQGLRLIYYSQIVNDFQKGDIAEGYSVSREKKESFPLTVTSAQKNPTAFYLCASRPTRDRDTGELFFGEGSRLTVL.

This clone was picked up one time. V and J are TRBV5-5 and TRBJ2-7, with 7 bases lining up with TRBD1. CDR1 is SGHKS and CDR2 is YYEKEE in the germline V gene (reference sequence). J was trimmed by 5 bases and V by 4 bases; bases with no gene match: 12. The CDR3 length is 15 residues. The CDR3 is CASSEGASRLHEQYF. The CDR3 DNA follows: TGTGCCAGCAGCGAGGGGGCGAGTAGACTCCACGAGCAGTACTTC. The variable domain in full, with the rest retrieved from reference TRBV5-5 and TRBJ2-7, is DAGVTQSPTHLIKTRGQQVTLRCSPISGHKSVSWYQQVLGQGPQFIFQYYEKEERGRGNFPDRFSARQFPNYSSELNVNALLLGDSALYLCASSEGASRLHEQYFGPGTRLTVT.

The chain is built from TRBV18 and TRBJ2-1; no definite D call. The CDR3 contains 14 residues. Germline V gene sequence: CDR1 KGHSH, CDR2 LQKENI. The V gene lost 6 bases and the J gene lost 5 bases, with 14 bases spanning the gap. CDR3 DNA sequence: TGTGCCAGCTCCCCTCCTCTATACGACAATGAGCAGTTCTTC. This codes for CASSPPLYDNEQFF.

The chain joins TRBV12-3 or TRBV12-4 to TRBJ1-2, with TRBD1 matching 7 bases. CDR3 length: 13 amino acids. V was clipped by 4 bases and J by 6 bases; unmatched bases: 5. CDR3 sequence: CASSSMGQNGYTF. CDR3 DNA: TGTGCCAGCAGTTCCATGGGACAGAATGGCTACACCTTC.

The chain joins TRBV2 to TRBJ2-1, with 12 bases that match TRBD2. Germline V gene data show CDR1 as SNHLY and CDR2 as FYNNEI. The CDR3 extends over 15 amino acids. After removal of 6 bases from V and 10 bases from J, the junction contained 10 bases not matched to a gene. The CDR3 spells CASREASGGAREQFF. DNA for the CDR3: TGTGCCAGCAGGGAGGCTAGCGGGGGGGCGAGGGAGCAGTTCTTC.

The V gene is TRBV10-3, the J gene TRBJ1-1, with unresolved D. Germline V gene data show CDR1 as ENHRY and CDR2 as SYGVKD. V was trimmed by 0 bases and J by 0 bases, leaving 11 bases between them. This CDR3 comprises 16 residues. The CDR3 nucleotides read TGTGCCATCAGTGAGTCGTTAGTCAGGATGAACACTGAAGCTTTCTTT. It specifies CAISESLVRMNTEAFF.

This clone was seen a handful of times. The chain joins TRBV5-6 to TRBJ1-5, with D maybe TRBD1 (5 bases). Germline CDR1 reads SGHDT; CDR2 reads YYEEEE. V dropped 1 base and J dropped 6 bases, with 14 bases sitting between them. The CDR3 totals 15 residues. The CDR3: CASSLLGETGQPQHF. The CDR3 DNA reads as TGTGCCAGCAGCTTGTTAGGGGAAACGGGTCAGCCCCAGCATTTT.

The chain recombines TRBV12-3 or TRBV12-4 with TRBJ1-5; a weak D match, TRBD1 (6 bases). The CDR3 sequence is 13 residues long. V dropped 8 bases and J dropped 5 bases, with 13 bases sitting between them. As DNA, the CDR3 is TGTGCCAGCGGACCAGGGGCCGATCAGCCCCAGCATTTT. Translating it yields CASGPGADQPQHF.